The 23 T cell receptor beta chains listed next were all sequenced from one sample in a study of T cell repertoires in cytomegalovirus infection. Using its own MiXCR run on the reads, TCRdb lists one record per CDR3 protein. This sample yields around 300,000 distinct CDR3 sequences, of which over 7.5% are seen a single time; roughly 4% belongs to the top ten. Sequencing was carried out using PBMCs. These receptors originate from a human donor in good health (CMV status not recorded). Some clones in this sample may be carry-over from other donors' samples.

The sample holds a few counts of this clonotype. The J gene is TRBJ2-1, the V gene TRBV4-3; 8 positions agree with TRBD1. CDR3 length: 14 amino acids. Trimming removed 5 bases from V and 8 bases from J; junction bases left unmatched: 8. Looked up from germline, CDR1 is LGHNA and CDR2 is YSLEER. CDR3 protein: CASSTSGGSHEQFF. CDR3 sequence (DNA): TGCGCCAGCAGCACGTCAGGGGGCTCTCATGAGCAGTTCTTC.

This clonotype was observed a handful of times. The chain has TRBV6-5 and TRBJ1-2, with a possible D match to TRBD1 (5 bases). Germline CDR1 and CDR2: MNHEY and SVGAGI. The CDR3 totals 15 residues. V gave up 2 bases and J gave up 7 bases, with 17 bases separating them. The DNA of the CDR3 is TGTGCCAGCAGTTACCGGACCAACCTCCAGGGTGGCTACACCTTC. Its translation is CASSYRTNLQGGYTF.

This clonotype was found a few times. V gene TRBV7-6 combines with J gene TRBJ2-6, with D unclear. The CDR3 totals 17 residues. V dropped 1 base and J dropped 1 base, with 11 bases sitting between them. Germline CDR1 reads SGHVS; CDR2 reads FNYEAQ. CDR3: CASSLDDPASGANVLTF. DNA for the CDR3: TGTGCCAGCAGCTTAGACGATCCGGCTTCTGGGGCCAACGTCCTGACTTTC.

This clonotype was seen ten or more times. The gene calls are TRBV7-2 and TRBJ2-7; D unresolved. Per germline, CDR1 SGHTA and CDR2 FQGNSA. This CDR3 region has 14 residues. V was shortened by 0 bases and J by 6 bases, with 12 bases between the two germline ends. As DNA, the CDR3 is TGTGCCAGCAGCTTAGCGGCTAGGAGCAGCGAGCAGTACTTC. This translates into CASSLAARSSEQYF.

This clonotype was counted many times. The rearrangement joins TRBV7-8 to TRBJ2-7; no reliable D call. Trimming took 7 bases from V and 6 from J, leaving 19 bases between them. The germline CDR1 and CDR2 sequences are SGHVS and FQNEAQ. The CDR3 contains 14 residues. For the CDR3, the DNA is TGTGCCAGCATCAGCACCGAGGTGTCAGCCGAGCAGTACTTC. This codes for CASISTEVSAEQYF.

This clonotype was observed at least ten times. The V gene is TRBV20-1, the J gene TRBJ2-7; no reliable D call. This CDR3 is built from 14 residues. Per the germline V gene, CDR1 is DFQATT and CDR2 is SNEGSKA (reference sequence). Trimming removed 2 bases from V and 0 bases from J, with 11 bases in between. The CDR3 region has the DNA TGCAGTGCTAGAAATCCCACGAGCTCCTACGAGCAGTACTTC. Translating it yields CSARNPTSSYEQYF.

At least ten counts were recorded for this clonotype. The chain carries TRBV25-1 and TRBJ1-2, with D unresolved. V was clipped by 11 bases and J by 0 bases, with 10 bases between them. In germline, CDR1 is MGHDK, CDR2 SYGVNS. The CDR3 covers 12 residues. The CDR3 reads CAVWTSNYGYTF. DNA of the CDR3: TGTGCCGTGTGGACGTCTAACTATGGCTACACCTTC.

The rearrangement uses TRBV5-1 and TRBJ1-5; 8 bases are a match to TRBD1. V gave up 2 bases and J gave up 7 bases; unmatched junction bases: 8. Germline assignment: CDR1 SGHRS and CDR2 YFSETQ. This CDR3 contains 15 residues. CDR3 amino acids: CASSLDGQGAQPQHF. CDR3 sequence (DNA): TGCGCCAGCAGCTTAGATGGACAGGGAGCCCAGCCCCAGCATTTT. Based on the CDR3 plus reference TRBV5-1 and TRBJ1-5, the full variable domain is KAGVTQTPRYLIKTRGQQVTLSCSPISGHRSVSWYQQTPGQGLQFLFEYFSETQRNKGNFPGRFSGRQFSNSRSEMNVSTLELGDSALYLCASSLDGQGAQPQHFGDGTRLSIL.

The table lists this clonotype with a few counts. The V and J genes are TRBV11-2 and TRBJ2-7, with 8 bases that match TRBD1. Unmatched junction bases numbered 4, after V lost 5 bases and J lost 1 base. Per the germline V gene, CDR1 is SGHAT and CDR2 is FQNNGV. The CDR3 is made up of 14 amino acids. CDR3 in amino acids: CASSTGQGSYEQYF. In DNA form, the CDR3 reads TGTGCCAGCAGCACCGGACAGGGTTCCTACGAGCAGTACTTC.

The chain recombines TRBV7-1 with TRBJ2-1; 7 nucleotides line up with TRBD2. TRBV7-1 is an ORF, with its function uncertain. V trimming: 5 bases; J trimming: 8 bases; junction bases outside the gene matches: 15. The CDR3 spans 16 residues. CDR3 region: CASSPPIGTTIYEQFF. The CDR3 DNA reads TGTGCCAGCAGCCCCCCTATAGGGACTACTATCTATGAGCAGTTCTTC.

The CDR3 bases are TGTGCCAGCAGCTTAACGGCAGGGGATCAGCCCCAGCATTTT. This encodes CASSLTAGDQPQHF. V and J are TRBV7-9 and TRBJ1-5; D perhaps matches TRBD1 (6 bases). Germline CDR1 SEHNR, CDR2 FQNEAQ (reference sequence). Trimming took 2 bases from V and 5 from J, leaving 10 bases between them. This CDR3 has 14 amino acids.

This clonotype has at least ten counts. The rearrangement uses TRBV6-2 or TRBV6-3 and TRBJ2-2; 7 positions match TRBD2. This CDR3 comprises 14 residues. The J segment lost 7 bases and the V segment lost 6 bases, leaving 8 bases of the junction unmatched. CDR1 is MNHEY, CDR2 SVGEGT, per germline. The CDR3: CASRPAGEYGELFF. CDR3 coding DNA: TGTGCCAGCAGGCCCGCGGGAGAGTACGGGGAGCTGTTTTTT.

This sequence joins TRBV20-1 and TRBJ2-2; D gene ambiguous. The CDR3 length is 16 residues. Trimming cost V 0 bases and J 0 bases, with 11 bases left between them. Germline CDR1 and CDR2: DFQATT and SNEGSKA (reference sequence). DNA of the CDR3: TGCAGTGCTAGAGATCAACAGACTCCGAACACCGGGGAGCTGTTTTTT. It is translated as CSARDQQTPNTGELFF.

On this clonotype itself: Being one base from a much bigger clone, this may be a read error. V and J are TRBV4-3 and TRBJ2-2; D unclear. This CDR3 has 14 residues. CDR1 LGHNA and CDR2 YSLEER come from the germline V gene. The CDR3 loop reads CGSSTAPLGGELFF. CDR3 nucleotide sequence: TGCGGCAGCAGCACCGCCCCCTTGGGGGGGGAGCTGTTTTTT.

The V call is TRBV2, the J call TRBJ2-7; 9 bases are shared with TRBD1. There are 14 residues in the CDR3. Germline lookup yields CDR1 SNHLY and CDR2 FYNNEI. Germline trimming cut 6 bases from V and 3 bases from J; bases unmatched to any gene: 6. CDR3 DNA sequence: TGTGCCAGCAGACCACGGGACAGGGACTACGAGCAGTACTTC. This gives the protein CASRPRDRDYEQYF.

The CDR3 reads CAWGPQGNQPQHF. In nucleotides, the CDR3 is TGTGCCTGGGGACCGCAGGGCAATCAGCCCCAGCATTTT. This chain uses TRBV30 with TRBJ1-5, with D unresolved. V was pared by 5 bases and J by 2 bases, with 10 bases between. Germline-derived CDR1 and CDR2 are GTSNPN and SVGIG (reference sequence). CDR3 length: 13 amino acids.

In its sample, this clonotype was seen many times. The chain recombines TRBV2 with TRBJ2-7; 7 bases fit TRBD1. Germline V gene data show CDR1 as SNHLY and CDR2 as FYNNEI. V dropped 2 bases and J dropped 3; count of bases not matched to a gene: 4. The CDR3 runs 14 residues. The CDR3 DNA is TGTGCCAGCAGTGAACAGGGACAGCACTACGAGCAGTACTTC. It encodes CASSEQGQHYEQYF.

This clonotype came up many times. The V gene is TRBV25-1, the J gene TRBJ1-4; TRBD1 is a possible D gene (5 bases). CDR3 length: 14 amino acids. Germline CDR1 and CDR2: MGHDK and SYGVNS. The V end lost 1 base, the J end lost 8 bases, and 11 bases lay between the germline ends. This CDR3 reads CASSEFGGSEKLFF. The DNA for the CDR3 is TGTGCCAGCAGTGAATTTGGGGGGTCCGAAAAACTGTTTTTT.

This clonotype was observed a few times. This chain links TRBV10-3 with TRBJ1-6, with 8 bases that match TRBD1. Trimming at V came to 7 bases and at J to 11 bases, leaving 22 bases not matched to a gene. Germline V gene lookup returns CDR1 ENHRY and CDR2 SYGVKD. The CDR3 has 18 amino acids. For the CDR3, the DNA is TGTGCCATCACCGAAGGTCCCCGACAGGGGTTAAAAATGGCACCCCTCCACTTT. Translating it yields CAITEGPRQGLKMAPLHF.

In this sample, this clonotype turned up many times. V gene TRBV7-2 combines with J gene TRBJ1-3, with unresolved D. CDR1 SGHTA and CDR2 FQGNSA come from the germline V gene. The V gene lost 4 bases and the J gene lost 0 bases, with 10 bases spanning the gap. The CDR3 extends over 15 amino acids. The CDR3 sequence: CASSYGGGSGNTIYF. The CDR3 bases are TGTGCCAGCAGCTACGGAGGAGGCTCTGGAAACACCATATATTTT.

V gene TRBV7-6 combines with J gene TRBJ1-6; D might be TRBD1 (5 bases). Trimming shortened V by 5 bases and J by 9 bases, and 17 bases separated the two germline ends. CDR3 size: 15 residues. Germline assignment: CDR1 SGHVS and CDR2 FNYEAQ. The CDR3 loop reads CASSPVGGLGSPLHF. The CDR3 coding sequence is TGTGCCAGCAGCCCGGTCGGGGGGTTGGGTTCACCCCTCCACTTT.

The rearrangement uses TRBV20-1 and TRBJ1-4; a weak D match, TRBD1 (6 bases). The CDR3 has 15 residues. Germline V gene lookup returns CDR1 DFQATT and CDR2 SNEGSKA (reference sequence). Trimming took off 1 base at V and 7 bases at J, with 16 bases between the two ends. CDR3 amino acids: CSARVGGRATEKLFF. The DNA for the CDR3 is TGCAGTGCTAGAGTAGGGGGACGGGCGACTGAAAAACTGTTTTTT.

This clonotype has a handful of counts. The chain employs TRBV28 and TRBJ2-1; TRBD2 might be the D (7 bases). With 8 bases removed from V and 2 bases from J, the gap between germline ends came to 16 bases. Germline values: CDR1 MDHEN, CDR2 SYDVKM. There are 15 residues in the CDR3. CDR3 amino acids: CASWIGGGAYNEQFF. CDR3 DNA sequence: TGTGCCAGCTGGATAGGGGGGGGGGCCTACAATGAGCAGTTCTTC.